One and the same sample provided the 9 T cell receptor beta chains below, sequenced in a study of T cell responses to AZD1222 COVID-19 vaccine. Profiling relied on immunoSEQ multiplex PCR, and the TCRdb table lists in-frame clones only, not all of them. In the table there are 130,000 or so clones, 65% to 90% of which are singletons. This sample comprised peripheral blood, obtained 28 days after the second dose of the MenACWY control vaccine. Receptors were obtained from an adult who received the MenACWY meningococcal vaccine as a control.

The V gene is TRBV5-1, the J gene TRBJ2-3, with 9 bases that match TRBD2. V was clipped by 0 bases and J by 3 bases; unmatched bases: 8. The CDR3 consists of 17 residues. Germline lookup yields CDR1 SGHRS and CDR2 YFSETQ. CDR3 sequence reads: CASSLGLRLAGTDTQYF. In nucleotides, the CDR3 is TGCGCCAGCAGCTTGGGCCTGCGGCTAGCGGGGACAGATACGCAGTATTTT.

V and J are TRBV27 and TRBJ1-2, with unresolved D. V lost 2 bases and J lost 4, with 14 bases in between. The CDR3 spans 15 residues. Germline V CDR1 and CDR2: MNHEY, SMNVEV (reference sequence). The CDR3: CASSLKFEGSYGYTF. The CDR3 DNA reads TGTGCCAGCAGTTTAAAATTCGAGGGTTCCTATGGCTACACCTTC.

The chain links TRBV11-3 to TRBJ2-1; D unresolved. CDR3 length equals 14 residues. Germline loops: CDR1 SGHNT, CDR2 YENEEA. Deletions cut 2 bases from V and 4 bases from J, with 9 bases between. In nucleotides, the CDR3 is TGTGCCAGCAGCTTAATGCAGGAGTACAATGAGCAGTTCTTC. It translates to CASSLMQEYNEQFF.

The chain links TRBV11-2 to TRBJ2-5, with D perhaps assigned TRBD1 or TRBD2 (5 bases each). Trimming removed 7 bases from V and 8 bases from J, with 17 bases in between. Germline CDR1 is SGHAT and CDR2 is FQNNGV. This CDR3 has 13 residues. The CDR3 sequence is CASIQGTAGTQYF. The CDR3 DNA reads as TGTGCCAGCATCCAAGGGACGGCCGGAACCCAGTACTTC.

The chain combines TRBV5-1 with TRBJ1-4, with D possibly being TRBD1 (5 bases). CDR3 length equals 16 residues. Germline V gene data show CDR1 as SGHRS and CDR2 as YFSETQ. V was cut by 3 bases and J by 3 bases, with 15 bases left in between. CDR3 amino acids: CASSYQGMDSNEKLFF. The CDR3 DNA follows: TGCGCCAGCAGCTACCAGGGAATGGATTCTAATGAAAAACTGTTTTTT.

The chain recombines TRBV15 with TRBJ1-2; a weak D match, TRBD1 (5 bases). Germline lookup yields CDR1 LNHNV and CDR2 YYDKDF (reference sequence). Deletions cut 5 bases from V and 5 bases from J, with 21 bases between. CDR3 length equals 16 residues. CDR3 in DNA: TGTGCCACCAGCGGCGGGGGTGGTGAGGTTTGGTATGGCTACACCTTC. Translation: CATSGGGGEVWYGYTF.

The rearrangement uses TRBV28 and TRBJ1-2, with 8 bases identical to TRBD1. The CDR3 consists of 13 residues. J lost 7 bases, V lost 4 bases, and 5 bases had no gene match. In germline, CDR1 is MDHEN, CDR2 SYDVKM. Written as DNA, the CDR3 is TGTGCCAGCAGTTCGACAGGGGAGGGTGGCTACACCTTC. It encodes CASSSTGEGGYTF.

This chain joins TRBV5-4 and TRBJ1-6; 7 nucleotides align to TRBD1. The germline gives CDR1 SGHNT, CDR2 YYREEE (reference sequence). The length of the CDR3 is 15 residues. The V segment lost 0 bases and the J segment 10 bases; nucleotides outside the gene matches: 7. The CDR3 spells CASSLGTGAESPLHF. The DNA of the CDR3 is TGTGCCAGCAGCTTGGGAACAGGGGCCGAATCACCCCTCCACTTT.

The rearrangement joins TRBV7-9 to TRBJ1-4; possible D gene TRBD1, 6 bases. V gave up 4 bases and J gave up 4 bases, with 10 bases separating them. Germline V CDR1 and CDR2: SEHNR, FQNEAQ (reference sequence). There are 14 residues in the CDR3. The CDR3 nucleotides read TGTGCCAGCAGCTCCGACAGGCTTAATGAAAAACTGTTTTTT. This codes for CASSSDRLNEKLFF.